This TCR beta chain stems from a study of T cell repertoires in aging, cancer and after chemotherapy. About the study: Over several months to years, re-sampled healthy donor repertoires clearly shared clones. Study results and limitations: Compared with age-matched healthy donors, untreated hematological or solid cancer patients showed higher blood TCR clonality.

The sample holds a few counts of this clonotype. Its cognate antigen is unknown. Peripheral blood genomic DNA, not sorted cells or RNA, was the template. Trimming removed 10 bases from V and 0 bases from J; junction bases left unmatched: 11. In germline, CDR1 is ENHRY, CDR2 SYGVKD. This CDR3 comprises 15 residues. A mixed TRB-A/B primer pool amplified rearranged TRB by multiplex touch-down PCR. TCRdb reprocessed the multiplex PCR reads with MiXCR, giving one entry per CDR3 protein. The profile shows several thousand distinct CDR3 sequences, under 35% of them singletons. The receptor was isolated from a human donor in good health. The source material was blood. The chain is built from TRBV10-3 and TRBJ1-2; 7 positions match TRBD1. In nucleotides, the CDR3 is TGTGCCACCCAGGGGGGAGGGGTAGCTAACTATGGCTACACCTTC. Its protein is CATQGGGVANYGYTF.